The 11 T cell receptor beta chains below all came from one sample that was sequenced in a study of prognosis after radiotherapy for stage I lung cancer. The TCR beta CDR3 region was amplified from genomic DNA, with two rounds of multiplex PCR being used for the amplification. Specific primers for each TRBV and TRBJ gene were what first-round PCR used. Using its own MiXCR run on the multiplex PCR reads, TCRdb lists one record per CDR3 protein. The table has some 39,000 distinct CDR3 sequences, approximately 24% seen once. The source was PBMCs, collected before or after stereotactic body radiation therapy (not recorded which). These receptor sequences come from a donor over 45 with non-small cell lung cancer.

There are many counts of this clonotype. The V call is TRBV5-1, the J call TRBJ1-2, with 8 bases matching TRBD1. This CDR3 spans 13 amino acids. Germline assignment: CDR1 SGHRS and CDR2 YFSETQ. V shed 4 bases, J shed 8 bases, and the junction held 7 bases outside the gene matches. CDR3 coding DNA: TGCGCCAGCAGCCGGGACAGGTTATCAGGCTACACCTTC. The encoded protein is CASSRDRLSGYTF.

In this sample, this clonotype turned up many times. The chain uses TRBV20-1 and TRBJ2-5, with D perhaps given as TRBD1 or TRBD2 (5 bases each). Germline assignment: CDR1 DFQATT and CDR2 SNEGSKA (reference sequence). This CDR3 spans 12 amino acids. V gave up 7 bases and J gave up 5 bases, with 14 bases separating them. The CDR3 here is CSGVGPGETQYF. The CDR3 nucleotides read TGCAGTGGGGTGGGACCAGGGGAGACCCAGTACTTC.

This clonotype has at least ten counts. The chain joins TRBV20-1 to TRBJ1-1; D is uncertain. Between the trimmed V and J ends, which lost 6 bases and 6 bases, there was a span of 14 bases. This CDR3 contains 12 residues. CDR1 DFQATT and CDR2 SNEGSKA come from the germline V gene (reference sequence). CDR3 amino acids: CSARPGVAEAFF. In nucleotides, the CDR3 is TGCAGTGCACGGCCCGGGGTGGCTGAAGCTTTCTTT.

J is TRBJ2-2 and V is TRBV5-5; maybe TRBD1 (6 bases). With 4 bases removed from V and 0 bases from J, the gap between germline ends came to 10 bases. The CDR3 is 15 amino acids. Germline V CDR1 and CDR2: SGHKS, YYEKEE (reference sequence). The CDR3, as DNA: TGTGCCAGCAGCCCCCGGGACACGAACACCGGGGAGCTGTTTTTT. Protein product: CASSPRDTNTGELFF.

Many counts were recorded for this clonotype. This sequence joins TRBV5-1 and TRBJ2-6; 7 nucleotides match TRBD1. The CDR3 covers 15 residues. The germline CDR1 and CDR2 sequences are SGHRS and YFSETQ. V was clipped by 4 bases and J by 5 bases; unmatched bases: 6. The chain's CDR3 is CASSVEGARANVLTF. In nucleotides, the CDR3 is TGCGCCAGCAGCGTAGAGGGGGCCCGGGCCAACGTCCTGACTTTC.

In the case of this clonotype: A read error may account for a junction end that differs from germline. This chain uses TRBV7-6 with TRBJ2-6; D assignment may be TRBD1 or TRBD2 (5 bases each). The CDR3 length is 18 residues. The germline CDR1 and CDR2 sequences are SGHVS and FNYEAQ. The CDR3 reads CASSPQGGSGSGANVLTF. The CDR3 bases are TGTGCCAGCAGCCCTCAAGGAGGCAGCGGATCTGGGGCAAACGTCCTGACTTTC.

This clonotype was detected many times. The chain links TRBV28 to TRBJ2-7; D is tentatively TRBD1 or TRBD2 (5 bases each). The V end lost 10 bases, the J end lost 1 base, and 11 bases lay between the germline ends. CDR1 MDHEN and CDR2 SYDVKM come from the germline V gene. The CDR3 consists of 12 residues. The CDR3 protein is CAINGGSYEQYF. In nucleotides, the CDR3 is TGTGCCATCAATGGGGGTTCCTACGAGCAGTACTTC.

This clonotype was counted at least ten times. The chain joins TRBV28 to TRBJ2-1, with a tentative D call TRBD1 (6 bases). V was cut by 6 bases and J by 10 bases, with 16 bases left in between. Per germline, CDR1 MDHEN and CDR2 SYDVKM. CDR3 length equals 13 residues. The CDR3 bases are TGTGCCAGCAGATCCCCTACGGGACACGAGCAGTTCTTC. Amino acid sequence: CASRSPTGHEQFF.

This clonotype was seen at least ten times. This chain connects TRBV15 to TRBJ2-2, with TRBD1 identical over 7 bases. Trimming at V came to 0 bases and at J to 7 bases, leaving 11 bases not matched to a gene. The CDR3 has 17 amino acids. Germline V lookup: CDR1 LNHNV, CDR2 YYDKDF (reference sequence). The CDR3 nucleotides read TGTGCCACCAGCAGAGATCTCTTGAGGGGGCGAGACGGGGAGCTGTTTTTT. It encodes CATSRDLLRGRDGELFF.

This clonotype was picked up many times. The rearrangement joins TRBV11-2 to TRBJ1-2; the match to TRBD1 covers 7 bases. This CDR3 has 14 residues. Per the germline V gene, CDR1 is SGHAT and CDR2 is FQNNGV. With 6 bases clipped from V and 0 bases from J, the junction kept 4 bases outside the gene matches. The CDR3 protein is CASSRTGPNYGYTF. The CDR3 DNA reads as TGTGCCAGCAGTCGGACAGGACCTAACTATGGCTACACCTTC.

As to this clonotype: A much larger clone lies one base from this, so it may be a read error. The genes are TRBV29-1 and TRBJ1-2; D not resolved. In germline, CDR1 is SQVTM, CDR2 ANQGSEA. V lost 7 bases and J lost 9, with 15 bases in between. The CDR3 length is 11 residues. The CDR3 DNA follows: TGCAGCGACCGGCGGGCGGCTTGCTACACCTTC. As protein: CSDRRAACYTF. Combining the CDR3 with reference TRBV29-1 and TRBJ1-2 gives the whole variable domain SAVISQKPSRDICQRGTSLTIQCQVDSQVTMMFWYRQQPGQSLTLIATANQGSEATYESGFVIDKFPISRPNLTFSTLTVSNMSPEDSSIYLCSDRRAACYTFGSGTRLTVV.